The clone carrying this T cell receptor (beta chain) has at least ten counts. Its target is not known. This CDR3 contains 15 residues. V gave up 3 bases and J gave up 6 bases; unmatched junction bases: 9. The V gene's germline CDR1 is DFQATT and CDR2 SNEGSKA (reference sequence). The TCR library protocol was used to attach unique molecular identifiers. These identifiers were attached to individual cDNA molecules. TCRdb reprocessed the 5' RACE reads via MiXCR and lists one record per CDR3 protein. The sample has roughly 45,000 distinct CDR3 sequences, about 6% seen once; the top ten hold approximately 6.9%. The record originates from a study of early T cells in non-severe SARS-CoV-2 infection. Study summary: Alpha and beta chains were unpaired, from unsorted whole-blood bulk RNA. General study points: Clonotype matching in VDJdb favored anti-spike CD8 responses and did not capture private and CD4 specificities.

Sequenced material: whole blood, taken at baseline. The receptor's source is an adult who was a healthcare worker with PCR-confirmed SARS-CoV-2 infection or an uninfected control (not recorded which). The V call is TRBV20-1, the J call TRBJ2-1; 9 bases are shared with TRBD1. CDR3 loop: CSARLRDRDSNEQFF. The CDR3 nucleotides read TGCAGTGCTAGGTTGCGGGACAGGGATTCCAATGAGCAGTTCTTC.